The 5 T cell receptor beta chains below all came from one sample that was sequenced in a study of patients and donors after allogeneic stem cell transplantation. Using its own MiXCR run on the RT-PCR reads, TCRdb lists one record per CDR3 protein. Of approximately 170,000 distinct CDR3 sequences in the sample, about a quarter were seen once. The sample was blood, either unsorted or a sorted T cell fraction (not recorded which). These receptors all come from a human donor who was either an allogeneic HSCT recipient or a stem cell or donor lymphocyte infusion donor (not recorded which). It is not recorded whose cells these are; they may come from a transplant donor.

Note on this clonotype: A read error is possible here, since a much larger clone lies one base away. The J gene is TRBJ1-1, the V gene TRBV12-3 or TRBV12-4, with D unclear. Trimming took off 7 bases at V and 1 base at J, with 7 bases between the two ends. The CDR3 length is 12 residues. DNA of the CDR3: TGTGCCAGCACTTTGGGGAACACTGAAGCTTTCTTT. Translated, it gives CASTLGNTEAFF.

The rearrangement joins TRBV5-1 to TRBJ1-4; D remains ambiguous. The CDR3 is 16 residues long. Germline V CDR1 and CDR2: SGHRS, YFSETQ. Trimming shortened V by 5 bases and J by 3 bases, and 17 bases separated the two germline ends. The CDR3 loop reads CASSLHSAGANEKLFF. The CDR3 bases are TGCGCCAGCAGTTTACATTCGGCCGGGGCTAATGAAAAACTGTTTTTT.

This clonotype was seen ten or more times. The V call is TRBV27, the J call TRBJ1-1, with D possibly TRBD1 on 5 matching bases. V was trimmed by 2 bases and J by 4 bases, leaving 17 bases between them. CDR1 MNHEY and CDR2 SMNVEV come from the germline V gene (reference sequence). The CDR3 spans 16 residues. CDR3 in DNA: TGTGCCAGCAGTTTAAATGGGATCGGCGGGGGCACTGAAGCTTTCTTT. It yields the protein CASSLNGIGGGTEAFF.

The chain uses TRBV5-1 and TRBJ2-3; the D is unclear. This CDR3 is 13 amino acids long. The germline V gene encodes CDR1 SGHRS and CDR2 YFSETQ. The germline V and J ends were trimmed by 0 bases and 2 bases, with 4 bases remaining between them. For the CDR3, the DNA is TGCGCCAGCAGCTTGGTTCTCACAGATACGCAGTATTTT. Protein: CASSLVLTDTQYF.

This chain links TRBV6-6 with TRBJ1-2, with 10 nucleotides matching TRBD1. The CDR3 loop spans 18 amino acids. In germline, CDR1 is MNHNY, CDR2 SVGAGI (reference sequence). The J segment lost 8 bases and the V segment lost 3 bases, leaving 18 bases of the junction unmatched. The CDR3 here is CASSYGLRSGQGVYGYTF. The CDR3 DNA follows: TGTGCCAGCAGTTATGGTCTCCGATCCGGACAGGGGGTTTACGGCTACACCTTC.